This T cell receptor (beta chain) was captured in a study of cytomegalovirus exposure and HLA in healthy donors. Study-level results: A few chains linked to CMV were shown in vitro to be specific for CMV antigens. Most TCR sequences were rare, but some public TCRs occurred in many donors.

The protocol was immunoSEQ multiplex PCR, while the TCRdb copy is restricted to in-frame clones and leaves out a portion. This table holds about 280,000 clones, roughly 90% found once. To note about this clone: Its antigen is not identified.

The sequenced sample consisted of PBMCs. The TCR was taken from a woman aged 18-35 years in good health and CMV-seronegative.

CDR3 loop: CASSGQDHQPQHF. The CDR3 DNA sequence: TGCGCCAGCAGCGGACAGGACCATCAGCCCCAGCATTTT. The chain joins TRBV10-2 to TRBJ1-5; 7 bases line up with TRBD1. V lost 6 bases, J lost 5 bases, and 4 bases stayed unmatched. This CDR3 comprises 13 residues. Germline V lookup: CDR1 WSHSY, CDR2 SAAADI.